These 9 T cell receptor beta chains were sequenced from one sample in a study of T cell repertoires in cytomegalovirus infection. A single record per CDR3 protein comes from TCRdb applying MiXCR to the reads. This table has approximately 500,000 distinct CDR3 sequences, about 17% appearing once. The sequencing input was CD8+ T cells from PBMCs. The receptors originated from a human donor in good health (CMV status not recorded). Some clones in this sample may be carry-over from other donors' samples.

This clonotype was counted between two and nine times. The V call is TRBV29-1, the J call TRBJ2-1; D may be TRBD1 or TRBD2 (6 bases each). V was shortened by 4 bases and J by 9 bases, with 10 bases between the two germline ends. The length of the CDR3 is 11 residues. Germline CDR1 is SQVTM and CDR2 is ANQGSEA. CDR3 DNA sequence: TGCAGCGTTGCCGGAGGGGGTGAGCAGTTCTTC. This codes for CSVAGGGEQFF.

This clonotype was counted many times. The V gene is TRBV11-1, the J gene TRBJ2-6; D might be TRBD1 (6 bases). The CDR3 extends over 15 amino acids. CDR1 SGHAT and CDR2 FQDESV come from the germline V gene (reference sequence). The V and J ends lost 6 bases and 3 bases respectively, with 12 bases between them. The CDR3: CASSFTGLGANVLTF. CDR3 nucleotide sequence: TGTGCCAGCAGTTTTACAGGGCTTGGGGCCAACGTCCTGACTTTC.

This clonotype was detected a few times. This sequence joins TRBV5-6 and TRBJ2-7; no clear D gene. V lost 0 bases, J lost 2 bases, and 12 bases lay in between. Per the germline V gene, CDR1 is SGHDT and CDR2 is YYEEEE. The CDR3 covers 15 residues. The CDR3 is CASSLVLDAAYEQYF. The CDR3 DNA follows: TGTGCCAGCAGCTTGGTTCTCGACGCGGCCTACGAGCAGTACTTC.

The V and J genes are TRBV7-9 and TRBJ1-1; D is undetermined. Germline lookup yields CDR1 SEHNR and CDR2 FQNEAQ (reference sequence). V lost 1 base, J lost 4 bases, and 4 bases lay in between. This CDR3 is 12 amino acids long. CDR3 sequence: CASSLVPTEAFF. The CDR3 DNA sequence: TGTGCCAGCAGCTTAGTTCCCACTGAAGCTTTCTTT.

The table lists this clonotype with a count of one. The V and J genes are TRBV9 and TRBJ2-3, with D possibly matching TRBD2 (6 bases). CDR1 and CDR2 from the germline V gene are SGDLS and YYNGEE. The CDR3 has 14 amino acids. Trimming removed 3 bases at V and 7 bases at J, with 15 bases between. For the CDR3, the DNA is TGTGCCAGCAGCGAGGGCGGGATAGGAAATACGCAGTATTTT. It codes for CASSEGGIGNTQYF. Combining the CDR3 with reference TRBV9 and TRBJ2-3 gives the whole variable domain DSGVTQTPKHLITATGQRVTLRCSPRSGDLSVYWYQQSLDQGLQFLIQYYNGEERAKGNILERFSAQQFPDLHSELNLSSLELGDSALYFCASSEGGIGNTQYFGPGTRLTVL.

At least ten counts were recorded for this clonotype. The chain recombines TRBV7-9 with TRBJ2-5; TRBD2 matches at 10 bases. The V gene end was trimmed by 4 bases and the J gene end by 2 bases; junction bases not matched to a gene: 7. Germline CDR1 is SEHNR and CDR2 is FQNEAQ (reference sequence). The CDR3 spans 16 residues. This CDR3 reads CASSSGTSVVQETQYF. CDR3 coding DNA: TGTGCCAGCAGCTCCGGGACTAGCGTAGTTCAAGAGACCCAGTACTTC.

The chain recombines TRBV19 with TRBJ2-6; no reliable D call. The CDR3 spans 15 residues. V lost 3 bases and J lost 3, with 9 bases in between. The germline V gene encodes CDR1 LNHDA and CDR2 SQIVND (reference sequence). The CDR3 nucleotides are TGTGCCAGTAGTATCGGTCGGCTTGGGGCCAACGTCCTGACTTTC. Its translation is CASSIGRLGANVLTF.

This clonotype was recorded many times. V is TRBV6-1 and J is TRBJ2-7; 8 bases align to TRBD1. Trimming at V came to 8 bases and at J to 4 bases, leaving 34 bases not matched to a gene. CDR3 size: 22 residues. The germline V gene has CDR1 MNHNS and CDR2 SASEGT. The CDR3 nucleotides read TGTGCCAGCTACGTTTTGGGACAGGAGGGGATACGTGGTGGCCCCGAAAAATACGAGCAGTACTTC. This translates into CASYVLGQEGIRGGPEKYEQYF.

This clonotype appeared a few times. DNA of the CDR3: TGTGCCAGCAGCCAACCCTCTAGACTGGGTGAGCAGTTCTTC. This gives the protein CASSQPSRLGEQFF. The chain links TRBV14 to TRBJ2-1; D is undetermined. Deletions cut 2 bases from V and 9 bases from J, with 14 bases between. Germline CDR1 and CDR2: SGHDN and FVKESK. The CDR3 contains 14 residues.